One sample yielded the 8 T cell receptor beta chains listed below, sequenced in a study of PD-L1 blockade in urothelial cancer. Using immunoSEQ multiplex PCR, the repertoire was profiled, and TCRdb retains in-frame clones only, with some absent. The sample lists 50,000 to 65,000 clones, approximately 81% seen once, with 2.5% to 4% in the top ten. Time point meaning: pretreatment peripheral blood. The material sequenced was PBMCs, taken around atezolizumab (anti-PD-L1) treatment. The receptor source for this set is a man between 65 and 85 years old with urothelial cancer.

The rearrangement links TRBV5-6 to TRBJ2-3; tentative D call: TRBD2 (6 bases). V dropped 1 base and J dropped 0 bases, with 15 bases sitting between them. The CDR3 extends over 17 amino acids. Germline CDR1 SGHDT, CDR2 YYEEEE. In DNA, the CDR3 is TGTGCCAGCAGCTTGATCCGTACTAGCACTAGCACAGATACGCAGTATTTT. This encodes CASSLIRTSTSTDTQYF.

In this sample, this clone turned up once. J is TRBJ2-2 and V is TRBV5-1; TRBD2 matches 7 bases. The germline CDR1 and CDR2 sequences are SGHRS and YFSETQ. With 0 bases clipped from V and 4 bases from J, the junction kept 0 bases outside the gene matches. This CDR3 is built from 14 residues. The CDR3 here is CASSLAGGTGELFF. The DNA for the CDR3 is TGCGCCAGCAGCTTGGCGGGGGGCACCGGGGAGCTGTTTTTT.

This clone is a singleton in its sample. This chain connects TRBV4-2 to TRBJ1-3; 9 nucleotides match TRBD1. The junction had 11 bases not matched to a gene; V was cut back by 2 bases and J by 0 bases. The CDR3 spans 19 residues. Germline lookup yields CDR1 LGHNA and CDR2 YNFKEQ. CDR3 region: CASSQPGTGTRRSGNTIYF. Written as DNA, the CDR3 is TGTGCCAGCAGCCAACCGGGGACAGGGACCCGCCGCTCTGGAAACACCATATATTTT.

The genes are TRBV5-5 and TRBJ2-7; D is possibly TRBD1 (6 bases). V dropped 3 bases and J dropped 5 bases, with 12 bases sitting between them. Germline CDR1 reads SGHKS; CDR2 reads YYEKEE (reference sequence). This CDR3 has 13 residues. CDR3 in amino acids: CASSSSRGNEQYF. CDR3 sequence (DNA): TGTGCCAGCAGCTCTTCGAGGGGGAACGAGCAGTACTTC. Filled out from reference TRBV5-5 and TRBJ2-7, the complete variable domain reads DAGVTQSPTHLIKTRGQQVTLRCSPISGHKSVSWYQQVLGQGPQFIFQYYEKEERGRGNFPDRFSARQFPNYSSELNVNALLLGDSALYLCASSSSRGNEQYFGPGTRLTVT.

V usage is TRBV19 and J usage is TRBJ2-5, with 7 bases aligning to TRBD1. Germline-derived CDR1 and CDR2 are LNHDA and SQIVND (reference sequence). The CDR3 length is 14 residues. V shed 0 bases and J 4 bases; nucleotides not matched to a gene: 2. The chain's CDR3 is CASSIDDRAETQYF. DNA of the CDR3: TGTGCCAGTAGTATAGATGACAGGGCAGAGACCCAGTACTTC.

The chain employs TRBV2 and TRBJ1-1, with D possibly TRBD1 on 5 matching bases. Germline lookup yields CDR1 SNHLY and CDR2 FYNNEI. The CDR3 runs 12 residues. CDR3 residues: CASGGIYTEAFF. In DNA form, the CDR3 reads TGTGCAAGCGGGGGGATCTACACTGAAGCTTTCTTT.

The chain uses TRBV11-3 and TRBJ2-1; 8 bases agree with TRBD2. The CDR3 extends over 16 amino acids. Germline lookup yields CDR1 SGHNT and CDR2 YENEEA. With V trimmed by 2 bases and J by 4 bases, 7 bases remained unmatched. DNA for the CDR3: TGTGCCAGCAGCTTAAAAGGGCGGGAGGCATACAATGAGCAGTTCTTC. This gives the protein CASSLKGREAYNEQFF.

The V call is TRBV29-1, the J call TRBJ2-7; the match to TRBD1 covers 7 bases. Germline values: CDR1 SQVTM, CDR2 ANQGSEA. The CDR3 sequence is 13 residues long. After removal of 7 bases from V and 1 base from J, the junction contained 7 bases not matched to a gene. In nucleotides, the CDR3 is TGCAGCGCTAGACAGGGTTTGTCCTACGAGCAGTACTTC. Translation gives CSARQGLSYEQYF.